This T cell receptor (beta chain) was observed in a study of beta chain features in type 1 diabetes. The wider study: Cell yields, age and gender were similar between patients and healthy donors.

The germline gives CDR1 SGHDN, CDR2 FVKESK. CDR3 length: 19 amino acids. V lost 0 bases, J lost 2 bases, and 23 bases lay in between. Central memory, naive, regulatory and stem cell-like memory CD4+ cells were sorted by CD45RO/CCR7/CD25/CD127/CD95/CD27. The authors reverse transcribed all of the isolated RNA, so sequencing captured expressed TCRB transcripts. Roughly 3.6 million reads per sample were averaged for naive, central memory and regulatory samples. Profiling relied on immunoSEQ multiplex PCR, and the TCRdb table lists in-frame clones only, not all of them. The sample contains fewer than 650,000 clones, around 15% of which appear only once. The sample holds a few counts of this clone.

The V and J genes are TRBV14 and TRBJ2-7, with a tentative D call TRBD2 (6 bases). The receptor's source is a young man in good health. The sample was naive CD4+ T cells from blood. CDR3 nucleotide sequence: TGTGCCAGCAGCCAAGACCTCTCCATAGGAGGGAGGTGGCCCTACGAGCAGTACTTC. This translates into CASSQDLSIGGRWPYEQYF. Filled out from reference TRBV14 and TRBJ2-7, the complete variable domain reads EAGVTQFPSHSVIEKGQTVTLRCDPISGHDNLYWYRRVMGKEIKFLLHFVKESKQDESGMPNNRFLAERTGGTYSTLKVQPAELEDSGVYFCASSQDLSIGGRWPYEQYFGPGTRLTVT.